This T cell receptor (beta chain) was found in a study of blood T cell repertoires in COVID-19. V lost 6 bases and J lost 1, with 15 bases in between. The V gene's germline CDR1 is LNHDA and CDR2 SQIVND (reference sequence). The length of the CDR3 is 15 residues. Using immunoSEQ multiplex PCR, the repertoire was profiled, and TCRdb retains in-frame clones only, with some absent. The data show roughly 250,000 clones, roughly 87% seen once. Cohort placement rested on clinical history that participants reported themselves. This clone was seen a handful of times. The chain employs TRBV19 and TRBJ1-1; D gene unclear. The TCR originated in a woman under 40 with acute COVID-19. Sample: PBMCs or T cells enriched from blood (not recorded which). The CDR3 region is CASRSRIKWNTEAFF. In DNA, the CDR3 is TGTGCCAGTAGGTCCAGGATTAAGTGGAACACTGAAGCTTTCTTT. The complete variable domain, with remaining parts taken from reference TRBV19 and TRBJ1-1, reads DGGITQSPKYLFRKEGQNVTLSCEQNLNHDAMYWYRQDPGQGLRLIYYSQIVNDFQKGDIAEGYSVSREKKESFPLTVTSAQKNPTAFYLCASRSRIKWNTEAFFGQGTRLTVV.